This section outlines one T cell receptor beta chain sequence together with its context. Its specific antigen is unknown. Base qualities were left out, and no much larger clone turns up one base away. TCRbeta CDR3 regions were amplified from genomic DNA using the immunoSEQ Assay, a bias-controlled multiplex PCR. Per the source publication's procedure: The number of nucleated cells in each sample was estimated from the amplification of reference gene primers within the assay. To quantify the absolute abundance of each unique TCRbeta CDR3 rearrangement, sequence reads were collapsed and filtered. For each sample, productive Simpson clonality was calculated as the square root of Simpson's diversity index across productive rearrangements. TCRdb provides this immuneACCESS table in a form limited to in-frame rearrangements. Some clones are lacking; in checked studies, under half of them reflect an unresolved V gene, and why the rest are absent is not known. V and J calls plus clone size are reproduced from that table; the DNA served to infer D and trimming. The sample table lists about 150,000 clones, about 85% of them with a count of one. Less than 10% of the sample is in the top ten clones.

The record originates from a study of blood T cell repertoires in COVID-19 (TCRdb year 2020). With regard to the full study: Samples from collaborators originated in the United States, Italy and Spain and spanned both the acute and convalescent phases of COVID-19. The material from the prospective study consisted of cDNA or gDNA derived from T cells, B-cell-depleted T cells, or PBMCs. Deeply sampled blood TCRbeta repertoires from subjects exposed to, actively infected with, or recovered from COVID-19 were included in the dataset. A freely available public database, intended as a resource for researchers studying the immune response to SARS-CoV-2, is where the repertoires were released. The samples were drawn from the first 160 participants of the ongoing ImmuneRACE study and from under 1,500 subjects provided by 6 global collaborators. Nearly every sample came with metadata listing a de-identified subject ID, COVID-19 status, age in years and sex. Where available, HLA class I and class II types were obtained from metadata supplied by the sample provider rather than from assay-based typing.

One collaborating source in Seattle enrolled patients during active infection and followed them longitudinally through the course of disease. The collaborating institutions used their own protocols to collect whole blood in K2EDTA tubes. Collaborator samples were shipped for TCRbeta analysis as frozen whole blood, isolated PBMCs, or DNA extracted from either sample type. Overall study results and their limits: Clinical and demographic metadata were provided uncurated, with the amount varying by source and participant.

Trimming takes 0 bases from V and 2 bases from J, and the germline ends sit 8 bases apart. The CDR3, cysteine through phenylalanine, is 14 amino acids long. The DNA shown is the 42-base CDR3, in frame from base 1. For CDR1 and CDR2, the germline V gene lists SGHRS and YFSETQ. The rearranged chain carries TRBV5-1 and TRBJ2-5, with TRBD1 tentatively as D gene (6 bases match). The sequenced sample consisted of peripheral blood. The receptor comes from a woman aged 55 to 70 with COVID-19, enrolled during active disease. In nucleotide form, the sequence is TGCGCCAGCAGCTTGGGGGGGACACAAGAGACCCAGTACTTC. This codes for CASSLGGTQETQYF.